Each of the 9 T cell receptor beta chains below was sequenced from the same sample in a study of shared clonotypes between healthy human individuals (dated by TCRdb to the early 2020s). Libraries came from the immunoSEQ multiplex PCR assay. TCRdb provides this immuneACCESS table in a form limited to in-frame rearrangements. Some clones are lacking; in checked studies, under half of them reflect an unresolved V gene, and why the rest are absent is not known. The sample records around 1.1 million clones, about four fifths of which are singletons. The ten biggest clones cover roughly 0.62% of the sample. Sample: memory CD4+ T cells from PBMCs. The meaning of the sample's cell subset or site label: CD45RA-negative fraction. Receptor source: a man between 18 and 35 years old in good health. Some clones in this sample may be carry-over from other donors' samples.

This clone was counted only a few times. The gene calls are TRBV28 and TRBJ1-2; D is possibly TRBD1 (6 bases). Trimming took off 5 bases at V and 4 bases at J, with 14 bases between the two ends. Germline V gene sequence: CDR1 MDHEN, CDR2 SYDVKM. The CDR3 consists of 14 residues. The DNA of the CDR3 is TGTGCCAGCAGTCCGGGACAAAGAGTCTATGGCTACACCTTC. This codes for CASSPGQRVYGYTF.

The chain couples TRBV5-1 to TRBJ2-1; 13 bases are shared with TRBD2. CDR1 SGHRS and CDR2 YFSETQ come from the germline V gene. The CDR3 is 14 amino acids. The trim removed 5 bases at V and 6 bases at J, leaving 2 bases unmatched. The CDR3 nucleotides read TGCGCCAGCAGAGGACTAGCGGGAGTCAATGAGCAGTTCTTC. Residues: CASRGLAGVNEQFF.

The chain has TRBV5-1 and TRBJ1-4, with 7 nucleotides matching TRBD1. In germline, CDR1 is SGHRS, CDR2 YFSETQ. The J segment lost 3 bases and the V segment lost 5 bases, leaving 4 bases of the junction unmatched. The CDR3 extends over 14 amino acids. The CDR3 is CASREGQANEKLFF. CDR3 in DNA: TGCGCCAGCAGGGAAGGACAGGCTAATGAAAAACTGTTTTTT. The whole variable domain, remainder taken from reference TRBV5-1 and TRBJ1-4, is KAGVTQTPRYLIKTRGQQVTLSCSPISGHRSVSWYQQTPGQGLQFLFEYFSETQRNKGNFPGRFSGRQFSNSRSEMNVSTLELGDSALYLCASREGQANEKLFFGSGTQLSVL.

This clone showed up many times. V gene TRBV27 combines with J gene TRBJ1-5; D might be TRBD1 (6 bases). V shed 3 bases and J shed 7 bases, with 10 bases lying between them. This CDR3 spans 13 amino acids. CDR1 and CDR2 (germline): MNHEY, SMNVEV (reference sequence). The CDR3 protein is CASSLGASQPQHF. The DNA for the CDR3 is TGTGCCAGCAGTTTGGGGGCCAGCCAGCCCCAGCATTTT.

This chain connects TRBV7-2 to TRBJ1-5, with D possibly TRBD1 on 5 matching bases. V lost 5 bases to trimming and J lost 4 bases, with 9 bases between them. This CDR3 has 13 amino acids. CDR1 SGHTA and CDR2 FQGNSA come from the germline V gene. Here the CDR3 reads CASSQGGNQPQHF. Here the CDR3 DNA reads TGTGCCAGCAGCCAGGGAGGGAATCAGCCCCAGCATTTT. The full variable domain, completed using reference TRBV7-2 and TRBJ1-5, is GAGVSQSPSNKVTEKGKDVELRCDPISGHTALYWYRQSLGQGLEFLIYFQGNSAPDKSGLPSDRFSAERTGGSVSTLTIQRTQQEDSAVYLCASSQGGNQPQHFGDGTRLSIL.

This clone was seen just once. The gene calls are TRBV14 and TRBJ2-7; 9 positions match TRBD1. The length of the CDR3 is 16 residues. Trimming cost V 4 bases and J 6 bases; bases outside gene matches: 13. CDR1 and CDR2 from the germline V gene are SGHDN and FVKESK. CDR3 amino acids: CASSLHTGTGLGEQYF. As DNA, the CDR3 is TGTGCCAGCAGCCTCCATACCGGGACAGGGTTGGGCGAGCAGTACTTC.

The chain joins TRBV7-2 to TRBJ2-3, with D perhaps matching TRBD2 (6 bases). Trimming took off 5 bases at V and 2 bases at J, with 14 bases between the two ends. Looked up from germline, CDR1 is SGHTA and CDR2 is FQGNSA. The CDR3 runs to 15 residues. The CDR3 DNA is TGTGCCAGCAGCCAAGGAGGGCAGTACACAGATACGCAGTATTTT. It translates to CASSQGGQYTDTQYF. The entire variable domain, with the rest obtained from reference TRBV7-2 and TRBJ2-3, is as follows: GAGVSQSPSNKVTEKGKDVELRCDPISGHTALYWYRQSLGQGLEFLIYFQGNSAPDKSGLPSDRFSAERTGGSVSTLTIQRTQQEDSAVYLCASSQGGQYTDTQYFGPGTRLTVL.

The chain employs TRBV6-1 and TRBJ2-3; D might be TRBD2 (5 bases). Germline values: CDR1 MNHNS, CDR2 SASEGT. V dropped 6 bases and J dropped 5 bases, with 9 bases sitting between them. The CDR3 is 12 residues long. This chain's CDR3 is CASRLVRDTQYF. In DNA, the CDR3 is TGTGCCAGCAGACTAGTTAGAGATACGCAGTATTTT.

In DNA, the CDR3 is TGTGCCAGCAGCCAAGCAGCTAGCAATCAGCCCCAGCATTTT. This gives the protein CASSQAASNQPQHF. V gene TRBV4-2 combines with J gene TRBJ1-5, with D unresolved. The V gene lost 1 base and the J gene lost 0 bases, with 4 bases spanning the gap. Germline V lookup: CDR1 LGHNA, CDR2 YNFKEQ. The CDR3 spans 14 residues.